This T cell receptor (beta chain) was profiled in a study of T cell responses to AZD1222 COVID-19 vaccine. The V gene end was trimmed by 4 bases and the J gene end by 7 bases; junction bases not matched to a gene: 16. Germline assignment: CDR1 SGHNT and CDR2 YYREEE (reference sequence). The CDR3 covers 16 residues. Comments on this clone: The antigen is unknown.

Notes on the study in general: Mostly white British, mostly female donors; authors suggested clonal diversity may be underestimated. Targets within unmutated variant regions were reportedly found for nearly half of spike-specific TCRs. It was only after the peak T cell response that any repertoires were sampled.

The repertoire was sequenced with immunoSEQ multiplex PCR; TCRdb's copy has only in-frame clones and lacks some. Altogether about 120,000 clones are present, 91% being singletons, with the ten largest covering 2.8%. Sequencing used peripheral blood, obtained on day 0 of AZD1222 vaccination. The source is an adult in good health. This sequence joins TRBV5-4 and TRBJ2-5; TRBD2 agrees at 7 bases. The CDR3 region is CASSPGGGAIIGTQYF. The CDR3 region has the DNA TGTGCCAGCAGCCCGGGGGGAGGGGCAATAATCGGGACCCAGTACTTC.